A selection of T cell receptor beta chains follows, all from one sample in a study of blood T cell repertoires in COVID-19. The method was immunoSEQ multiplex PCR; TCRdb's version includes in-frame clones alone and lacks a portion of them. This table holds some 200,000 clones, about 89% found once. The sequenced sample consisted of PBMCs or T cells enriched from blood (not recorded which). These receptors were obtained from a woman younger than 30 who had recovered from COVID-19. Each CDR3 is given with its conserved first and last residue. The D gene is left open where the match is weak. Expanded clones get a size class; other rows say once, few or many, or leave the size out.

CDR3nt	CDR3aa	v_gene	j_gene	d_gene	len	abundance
TGTGCCAGCTCACCAGGCTCCAACGAGCAGTACTTC	CASSPGSNEQYF	TRBV18	TRBJ2-7	-	12	-
TGTGCCAGCAGCTTAGGCTCTAGCGGGTTGTACGAGCAGTACTTC	CASSLGSSGLYEQYF	TRBV7-9	TRBJ2-7	TRBD2	15	-
TGCGCCAGCAGCTGGGGTCGGACACCCGGAATCTACGAGCAGTACTTC	CASSWGRTPGIYEQYF	TRBV5-1	TRBJ2-7	-	16	-
TGCGCCAGCAGCCTCCTTCGACGGACTGAATACACAGATACGCAGTATTTT	CASSLLRRTEYTDTQYF	TRBV4-1	TRBJ2-3	-	17	many
TGCGCCAGCAGCCAAGATGGAGGGACCAGACGGTTC	CASSQDGGTRRF	TRBV4-1	TRBJ2-7	-	12	few
TGCGCCAGCAGCCGCATCCCGGGACAGGGGTTCAATGGCTACACCTTC	CASSRIPGQGFNGYTF	TRBV4-3	TRBJ1-2	TRBD1	16	-
TGTGCCAGCAGCTTGGCCCCGGGACTAGCGGGAGTATTCACAAAGCAGTACTTC	CASSLAPGLAGVFTKQYF	TRBV5-4	TRBJ2-7	TRBD2	18	-
TGCAGCGTTGTTAGCGGGAGTTTCTACGAGCAGTACTTC	CSVVSGSFYEQYF	TRBV29-1	TRBJ2-7	TRBD2	13	-
TGCGCCAGCACTCGGACACAGAACACTGAAGCTTTCTTT	CASTRTQNTEAFF	TRBV5-1	TRBJ1-1	-	13	few
TGCGCCAGCAGCTGGACTAGCGGGAACACCGGGGAGCTGTTTTTT	CASSWTSGNTGELFF	TRBV5-1	TRBJ2-2	TRBD2	15	-
TGTGCCAGCAGCTTGGGGCCATCGGGACAGGGAATCTACAATGAGCAGTTCTTC	CASSLGPSGQGIYNEQFF	TRBV5-5	TRBJ2-1	TRBD1	18	-
TGTGCCAGCAGCCTACAGCGGGAGGGGAGTTACGAGCAGTACTTC	CASSLQREGSYEQYF	TRBV7-3	TRBJ2-7	TRBD2	15	-
TGTGCCAGCAGTCGCAGCTACAATGAGCAGTTCTTC	CASSRSYNEQFF	TRBV2	TRBJ2-1	-	12	-
TGTGCCAGCAGCTCAGCGAGGGGGACAGATACGCAGTATTTT	CASSSARGTDTQYF	TRBV14	TRBJ2-3	-	14	-
TGCAGCGTTGAAGACGGCTCTGGGGCCAACGTCCTGACTTTC	CSVEDGSGANVLTF	TRBV29-1	TRBJ2-6	-	14	-
TGTGCCCCTAGGGGCGGGAGGCCCAGCTCCTACAATGAGCAGTTCTTC	CAPRGGRPSSYNEQFF	TRBV30	TRBJ2-1	TRBD2	16	once
TGTGCCAGCAGACTACTAGCGGGAGGCGGCGGGGAGCTGTTTTTT	CASRLLAGGGGELFF	TRBV2	TRBJ2-2	TRBD2	15	-
TGTGCCACCAGCATTACCTTGGCGGGAGGGGTGGGCACAGATACGCAGTATTTT	CATSITLAGGVGTDTQYF	TRBV15	TRBJ2-3	TRBD2	18	-
TGTGCCAGCAGCTTCGGGACAGGGTCCTACGAGCAGTACTTC	CASSFGTGSYEQYF	TRBV13	TRBJ2-7	TRBD1	14	-
TGTGCCAGCAGCTTAGCGGGTCTAGTACAAGAGACCCAGTACTTC	CASSLAGLVQETQYF	TRBV7-2	TRBJ2-5	-	15	-
TGTGCCAGCAGTTTTGGGTCCGGGTCGAGCTCACCCCTCCACTTT	CASSFGSGSSSPLHF	TRBV28	TRBJ1-6	-	15	-
TGTGCCAGCAGAAAGACTAGTGCCTACGAGCAGTACTTC	CASRKTSAYEQYF	TRBV6-5	TRBJ2-7	-	13	-
TGCGCCAGCAGCTTGGGACGAGGAGACGGCGGGCAGTACTTC	CASSLGRGDGGQYF	TRBV5-1	TRBJ2-7	-	14	-
TGCGCCAGCAGATTCGCGAACACCGGGGAGCTGTTTTTT	CASRFANTGELFF	TRBV10-2	TRBJ2-2	-	13	-
TGCGCCAGCAGCTTGGCATCGATTGACGGGGGGGAAGGTGAAAAACTGTTTTTT	CASSLASIDGGEGEKLFF	TRBV5-1	TRBJ1-4	-	18	-
TGTGCCAGCAGCACAACACCTTCCGGGGAGCTGTTTTTT	CASSTTPSGELFF	TRBV12-3/TRBV12-4	TRBJ2-2	-	13	-
TGTGCCAGCAGCCACCGCGCGGTTGATGAGCAGTTCTTC	CASSHRAVDEQFF	TRBV11-3	TRBJ2-1	-	13	-
TGCAGCGCGGGACAGGGAAGGTACGAGCAGTACTTC	CSAGQGRYEQYF	TRBV29-1	TRBJ2-7	TRBD1	12	-
TGTGCCAGCAGCCCCACAGGGGGAGCTTACAATGAGCAGTTCTTC	CASSPTGGAYNEQFF	TRBV11-3	TRBJ2-1	TRBD1	15	few
TGTGCCAGCAGTCAAACCGGACAGGGCACAGATACGCAGTATTTT	CASSQTGQGTDTQYF	TRBV6-5	TRBJ2-3	TRBD1	15	-
TGTGCCAGCAGCCGGCTATCGCCCAGCGGGAGCTCCTACGAGCAGTACTTC	CASSRLSPSGSSYEQYF	TRBV27	TRBJ2-7	TRBD2	17	-
TGTGCCAGCAGCCAAGATCGACAGGAGAATAATTCACCCCTCCACTTT	CASSQDRQENNSPLHF	TRBV3-1/TRBV3-2	TRBJ1-6	-	16	-
TGTGCCAGCAGCCAACCGGGACTAGCGTATGAGCAGTTCTTC	CASSQPGLAYEQFF	TRBV14	TRBJ2-1	TRBD2	14	-
TGCGCCAGCAGCCCCACCGGGACAGGCTACGAGCAGTACTTC	CASSPTGTGYEQYF	TRBV5-1	TRBJ2-7	TRBD1	14	-
TGTGCCAGCAGCTTGATGCTGGGACTAGCGGGAGGGGAGCAGTACTTC	CASSLMLGLAGGEQYF	TRBV7-2	TRBJ2-7	TRBD2	16	-
TGTGCCAGCAGCGTAGGTGGAGAGACCGCCTACAATGAGCAGTTCTTC	CASSVGGETAYNEQFF	TRBV9	TRBJ2-1	-	16	-
TGTGCCAGTAGTATAGATCAAAGCGGGAGGAGGTACGAGCAGTACTTC	CASSIDQSGRRYEQYF	TRBV19	TRBJ2-7	TRBD2	16	-
TGTGCCAGCAGCCCAGCGGGACTAGCGGGAGAGGACGAGCAGTACTTC	CASSPAGLAGEDEQYF	TRBV5-4	TRBJ2-7	TRBD2	16	-
TGCGCCAGCAGCCACGATACCCTACTAGCGGATGGCCTAAGGCAGTACTTC	CASSHDTLLADGLRQYF	TRBV4-1	TRBJ2-7	TRBD2	17	-
TGTGCCAGCAGCCCCCCCGGGGATGAGCAGTTCTTC	CASSPPGDEQFF	TRBV3-1/TRBV3-2	TRBJ2-1	-	12	once
TGCGCCAGCAGCTTGGCCGAAGGGGGCTCGACTTTT	CASSLAEGGSTF	TRBV5-1	TRBJ1-1	TRBD1	12	-
TGTGCCTGGGCAGGGGTACCCTACAATGAGCAGTTCTTC	CAWAGVPYNEQFF	TRBV30	TRBJ2-1	-	13	-
TGTGCCAGCAGTGATGGCTTTATTTTGAGGACTGAAGCTTTCTTT	CASSDGFILRTEAFF	TRBV2	TRBJ1-1	-	15	-
TGTGCCTGGAGTGAGGGAGTACAGGGCGGGGAGCTGTTTTTT	CAWSEGVQGGELFF	TRBV30	TRBJ2-2	-	14	-
TGTGCCAGCAGTGAAGAAGCGTCTAGCACAGATACGCAGTATTTT	CASSEEASSTDTQYF	TRBV6-1	TRBJ2-3	-	15	-